The text below deals with one T cell receptor (beta chain). Antigen unknown. The data were taken from a study of blood T cells in healthy people across ages. Study results and caveats: Long-lived donors had more naive CD4+ cells and higher diversity than aged donors. Diversity of TCR beta per million T cells declined in a roughly linear way with age. Considered underestimates were the diversity estimates obtained from one million T cells.

Those donating, healthy Caucasian individuals from Russia, were aged about 6 to 100. A J-beta primer mix and a sample-barcoded 5' primer were used in a second PCR of roughly 6 to 12 cycles. TCRdb called the 5' RACE reads again in MiXCR, with one record for every CDR3 protein. In the table there are some 1.5 million distinct CDR3 sequences, 28% of which are singletons. The CDR3 has 14 residues. V was clipped by 8 bases and J by 7 bases, with 18 bases between them. CDR1 and CDR2 from the germline V gene are MNHEY and SVGEGT. The source is a woman aged 25-40 years in good health. Source material: blood. The rearrangement joins TRBV6-2 or TRBV6-3 to TRBJ1-5; tentatively, D is TRBD1 (5 bases). CDR3 residues: CASDSLGTGQPQHF. The CDR3 region has the DNA TGTGCCAGCGACTCCCTCGGGACGGGACAGCCCCAGCATTTT.